The 22 T cell receptor beta chains given below trace back to one sample, sequenced in a study of blood T cells in healthy people across ages. Alongside a J-beta primer mix, a sample-barcoded 5' primer served in a second PCR lasting roughly 7 to 12 cycles. TCRdb fed the 5' RACE reads into MiXCR, producing one record per CDR3 protein. Of over a million distinct CDR3 sequences listed, 42% are singletons. The sequenced sample was blood. These receptor sequences come from a young woman in good health.

This clonotype was seen only once. A junction end diverges from the germline sequence, so it may reflect a read error. This chain connects TRBV20-1 to TRBJ2-5, with D perhaps matching TRBD1 or TRBD2 (5 bases each). Germline CDR1 is DFQATT and CDR2 is SNEGSKA (reference sequence). The CDR3 covers 15 residues. In nucleotides, the CDR3 is TGCAGTGCGGCCTCGGGGCCCAGATACCAGGAGACCCAGTACTTC. Amino acids: CSAASGPRYQETQYF.

This clonotype was observed many times. This chain connects TRBV27 to TRBJ2-7; 7 positions agree with TRBD1. The CDR3 is made up of 14 amino acids. The V gene end was trimmed by 5 bases and the J gene end by 2 bases; junction bases not matched to a gene: 6. Per the germline V gene, CDR1 is MNHEY and CDR2 is SMNVEV (reference sequence). CDR3 nucleotide sequence: TGTGCCAGCAGTCCGGGACAGACCCCCTACGAGCAGTACTTC. Amino acids: CASSPGQTPYEQYF.

This clonotype turned up a few times. The V gene is TRBV12-3 or TRBV12-4, the J gene TRBJ2-7; 12 bases align to TRBD2. J gave up 6 bases and V 1 base, and 4 bases lay outside the gene matches. This CDR3 has 15 residues. This chain's CDR3 is CASSLETSGSGEQYF. CDR3 nucleotides: TGTGCCAGCAGTTTAGAGACTAGCGGGAGCGGCGAGCAGTACTTC.

The chain employs TRBV21-1 and TRBJ1-5; the table's D call, TRBD1, was not checked against the DNA. TRBV21-1 counts as a pseudogene. The CDR3 loop spans 16 amino acids. CDR3 in DNA: TGTGCCAGCAGCAAAAGACAGGACCTTAGCAATCAGCCCCAGCATTTT. Translated, it gives CASSKRQDLSNQPQHF.

A single count supports this clonotype. The chain recombines TRBV11-1 with TRBJ2-7, with 12 positions matching TRBD2. The CDR3 covers 16 residues. V lost 0 bases to trimming and J lost 7 bases; unmatched junction nucleotides: 7. The germline V gene has CDR1 SGHAT and CDR2 FQDESV (reference sequence). The CDR3 sequence is CASSLAASGGAVEQYF. The DNA of the CDR3 is TGTGCCAGCAGCTTAGCCGCTAGCGGGGGGGCTGTTGAGCAGTACTTC.

This clonotype was seen more than once but under ten times. The chain couples TRBV28 to TRBJ2-7; 7 bases are a match to TRBD1. Looked up from germline, CDR1 is MDHEN and CDR2 is SYDVKM. With 5 bases clipped from V and 2 bases from J, the junction kept 18 bases outside the gene matches. The CDR3 covers 18 residues. CDR3 loop: CASSRNRGFGKSAYEQYF. The CDR3 DNA reads TGTGCCAGCAGTCGTAACAGGGGTTTCGGTAAGAGCGCCTACGAGCAGTACTTC.

The gene calls are TRBV20-1 and TRBJ1-5; TRBD1 is a possible D gene (6 bases). The V gene's germline CDR1 is DFQATT and CDR2 SNEGSKA (reference sequence). The CDR3 is 15 amino acids. Trimming took off 3 bases at V and 3 bases at J, with 15 bases between the two ends. The CDR3 nucleotides are TGCAGTGCTAGTGATATCGGGGGCTCCAATCAGCCCCAGCATTTT. It yields the protein CSASDIGGSNQPQHF.

In its sample, this clonotype was seen a few times. The chain combines TRBV20-1 with TRBJ2-1, with D perhaps TRBD1 (6 bases). The CDR3 consists of 15 residues. Trimming took 7 bases from V and 3 from J, leaving 19 bases between them. In germline, CDR1 is DFQATT, CDR2 SNEGSKA (reference sequence). CDR3 bases: TGCAGTGTTCCGAAAACCGGGACAAACTACAATGAGCAGTTCTTC. Amino acids: CSVPKTGTNYNEQFF.

This clonotype was recorded a few times. The gene calls are TRBV20-1 and TRBJ2-7, with D perhaps TRBD2 (6 bases). Trimming cost V 0 bases and J 4 bases, with 19 bases left between them. The germline CDR1 and CDR2 sequences are DFQATT and SNEGSKA (reference sequence). This CDR3 spans 16 amino acids. The CDR3: CSARDSGDARPYEQYF. The CDR3 nucleotides read TGCAGTGCTAGAGATTCGGGGGACGCTCGCCCGTACGAGCAGTACTTC.

The chain recombines TRBV15 with TRBJ2-3, with D possibly matching TRBD2 (6 bases). With 0 bases removed from V and 2 bases from J, the gap between germline ends came to 9 bases. This CDR3 region has 15 residues. Germline lookup yields CDR1 LNHNV and CDR2 YYDKDF (reference sequence). This CDR3 is CATSREGGVTDTQYF. The CDR3 nucleotides read TGTGCCACCAGCAGAGAGGGGGGTGTCACAGATACGCAGTATTTT.

This chain joins TRBV4-2 and TRBJ2-1; D unclear. Trimming took 0 bases from V and 0 from J, leaving 9 bases between them. The CDR3 consists of 16 residues. Per the germline V gene, CDR1 is LGHNA and CDR2 is YNFKEQ. The CDR3 DNA reads as TGTGCCAGCAGCCAAGAGGCCACCAGCTCCTACAATGAGCAGTTCTTC. It is translated as CASSQEATSSYNEQFF.

The J gene is TRBJ1-5, the V gene TRBV7-8, with a tentative D call TRBD1 (6 bases). Germline CDR1 and CDR2: SGHVS and FQNEAQ. V lost 5 bases and J lost 6, with 20 bases in between. The CDR3 has 16 amino acids. The chain's CDR3 is CASSPNRTGGGQPQHF. Here the CDR3 DNA reads TGTGCCAGCAGCCCGAACCGGACGGGGGGCGGTCAGCCCCAGCATTTT.

This clonotype was picked up a small number of times. The genes are TRBV12-3 or TRBV12-4 and TRBJ2-1; D gene uncertain. Trimming stripped 6 bases from V and 6 bases from J, with 9 bases between. CDR3 size: 12 residues. Here the CDR3 reads CASRSPLNEQFF. The CDR3 nucleotides are TGTGCCAGCAGGTCCCCCCTCAATGAGCAGTTCTTC.

The table lists this clonotype with a few counts. The genes are TRBV12-3 or TRBV12-4 and TRBJ2-1; the match to TRBD2 covers 11 bases. With 2 bases clipped from V and 6 bases from J, the junction kept 3 bases outside the gene matches. This CDR3 has 15 residues. Written as DNA, the CDR3 is TGTGCCAGCAGTTTATCGACTAGCGGGACCAATGAGCAGTTCTTC. As protein: CASSLSTSGTNEQFF.

The chain has TRBV7-2 and TRBJ2-3; TRBD1 agrees at 7 bases. Germline V gene data show CDR1 as SGHTA and CDR2 as FQGNSA. The CDR3 spans 16 residues. Germline trimming cut 5 bases from V and 3 bases from J; bases unmatched to any gene: 11. CDR3 nucleotide sequence: TGTGCCAGCAGCCCCCTCGAGACGACAGGGACAGATACGCAGTATTTT. As protein: CASSPLETTGTDTQYF.

This chain joins TRBV27 and TRBJ2-3; TRBD1 might be the D (6 bases). V lost 5 bases, J lost 0 bases, and 27 bases lay in between. Germline V lookup: CDR1 MNHEY, CDR2 SMNVEV (reference sequence). This CDR3 contains 20 residues. This CDR3 is CASSPYRVLVQKTSTDTQYF. In nucleotides, the CDR3 is TGTGCCAGCAGTCCCTACAGGGTTCTTGTACAGAAGACTAGCACAGATACGCAGTATTTT.

This clonotype was detected a few times. The chain couples TRBV6-1 to TRBJ2-3; possible D gene TRBD2, 7 bases. The V and J ends lost 6 bases and 3 bases respectively, with 16 bases between them. This CDR3 comprises 15 residues. Germline CDR1 and CDR2: MNHNS and SASEGT. This CDR3 reads CASRGGGAGTDTQYF. The CDR3 nucleotides read TGTGCCAGCAGGGGAGGGGGGGCCGGGACAGATACGCAGTATTTT.

V gene TRBV30 combines with J gene TRBJ1-5; 8 nucleotides line up with TRBD1. The germline V gene has CDR1 GTSNPN and CDR2 SVGIG (reference sequence). The J segment lost 3 bases and the V segment lost 6 bases, leaving 4 bases of the junction unmatched. The CDR3 is 13 amino acids. CDR3 protein: CACRTGINQPQHF. The CDR3 coding sequence is TGTGCCTGTCGGACAGGGATCAATCAGCCCCAGCATTTT.

V is TRBV9 and J is TRBJ1-1; D is ambiguous. The CDR3 has 15 amino acids. Germline V gene sequence: CDR1 SGDLS, CDR2 YYNGEE. V was cut by 4 bases and J by 10 bases, with 23 bases left in between. As DNA, the CDR3 is TGTGCCAGCAGCCGAACCTTTGTAGATAGGGAGGGAGCTTTCTTT. As protein: CASSRTFVDREGAFF.

J is TRBJ2-2 and V is TRBV7-3, with TRBD2 as a possible D gene (6 bases). From germline, CDR1 is SGHTA and CDR2 FQGTGA. The CDR3 covers 20 residues. V was trimmed by 2 bases and J by 2 bases, leaving 24 bases between them. CDR3 nucleotides: TGTGCCAGCAGCTTAGAGGAGGGAAGGGACTTGGAAAAAAACACCGGGGAGCTGTTTTTT. Residues: CASSLEEGRDLEKNTGELFF.

The chain links TRBV28 to TRBJ2-7; D not resolved. The CDR3 runs to 16 residues. V shed 2 bases and J shed 2 bases, with 16 bases lying between them. The V gene's germline CDR1 is MDHEN and CDR2 SYDVKM. The CDR3 DNA reads as TGTGCCAGCAGTTTAGCCCGGCCGGGTGGGACCTACGAGCAGTACTTC. It translates to CASSLARPGGTYEQYF.

J is TRBJ2-1 and V is TRBV12-3 or TRBV12-4, with 9 bases lining up with TRBD2. V shed 6 bases and J 5 bases; nucleotides not matched to a gene: 2. The CDR3 consists of 13 residues. CDR3 DNA sequence: TGTGCCAGCAGGAGGACTAGCGACAATGAGCAGTTCTTC. Translating gives CASRRTSDNEQFF.